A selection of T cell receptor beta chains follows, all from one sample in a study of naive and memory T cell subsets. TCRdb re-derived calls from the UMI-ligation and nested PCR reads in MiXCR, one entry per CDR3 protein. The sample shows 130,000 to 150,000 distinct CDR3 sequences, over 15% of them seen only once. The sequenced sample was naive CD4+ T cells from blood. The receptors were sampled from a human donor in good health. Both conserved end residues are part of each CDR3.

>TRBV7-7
CASSSRTSGSSFEQYF
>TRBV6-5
CAFKAWLACVYEQYF
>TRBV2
CASSVAGTAGNEQFF
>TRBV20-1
CSARISGQPQHF
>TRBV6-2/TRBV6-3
CASRSSGRVEQFF
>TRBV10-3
CAISPGQPKNIQYF
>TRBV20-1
CSARVRSTPETQYF
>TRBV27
CASSPRTVRDYGYTF
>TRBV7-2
CASSLEYREQYF
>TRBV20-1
CSASGETQYF
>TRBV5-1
CASRSWDVSYEQYF
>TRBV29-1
CSVIRQGSYNEQFF
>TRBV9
CASSVSSSGRATDTQYF
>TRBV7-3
CASSTQGGTEAFF
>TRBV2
CASEQGIGTEQFF
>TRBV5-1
CASSPGSGRATDTQYF
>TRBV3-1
CASSQGPGPEEKLFF
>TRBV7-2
CASRLAGVKDTQYF
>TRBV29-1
CSVEEREAFF
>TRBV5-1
CASSTGQGQETQYF
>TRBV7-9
CASSLRGRGPGELFF
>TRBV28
CASSSISRDVLYEQYF
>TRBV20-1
CSAVTGPETQYF
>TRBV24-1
CATRAEYKRNIQYF
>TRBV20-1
CSAGALGSGSYEQYF
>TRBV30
CAWITGTKANTGELFF
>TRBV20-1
CSARDVGSGMSSYNEQFF
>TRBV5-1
CASSLRPSYYEQYF
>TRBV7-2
CASSPGLAYDYEQYF